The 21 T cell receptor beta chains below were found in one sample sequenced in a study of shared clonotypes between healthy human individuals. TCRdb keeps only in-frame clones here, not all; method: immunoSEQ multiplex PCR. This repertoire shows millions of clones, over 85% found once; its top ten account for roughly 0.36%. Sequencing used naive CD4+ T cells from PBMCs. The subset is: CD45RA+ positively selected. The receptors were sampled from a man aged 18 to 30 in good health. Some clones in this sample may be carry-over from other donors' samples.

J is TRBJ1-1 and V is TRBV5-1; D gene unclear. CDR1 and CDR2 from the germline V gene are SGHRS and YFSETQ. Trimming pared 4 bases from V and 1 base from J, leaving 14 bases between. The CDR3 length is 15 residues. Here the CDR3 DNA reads TGCGCCAGCAGCCCCCAACGCCGGGGGAACACTGAAGCTTTCTTT. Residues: CASSPQRRGNTEAFF.

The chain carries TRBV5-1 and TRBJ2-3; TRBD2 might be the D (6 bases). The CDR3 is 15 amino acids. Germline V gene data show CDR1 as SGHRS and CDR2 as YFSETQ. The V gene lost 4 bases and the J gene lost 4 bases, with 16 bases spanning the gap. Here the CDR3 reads CASSLGDSQPDTQYF. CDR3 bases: TGCGCCAGCAGCCTGGGGGACTCGCAACCAGATACGCAGTATTTT.

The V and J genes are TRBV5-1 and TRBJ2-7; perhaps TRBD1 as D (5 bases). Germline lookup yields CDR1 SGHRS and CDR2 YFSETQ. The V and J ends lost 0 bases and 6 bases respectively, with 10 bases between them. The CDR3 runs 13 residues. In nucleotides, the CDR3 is TGCGCCAGCAGCTTGGGGCAGGGCAGCGAGCAGTACTTC. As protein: CASSLGQGSEQYF.

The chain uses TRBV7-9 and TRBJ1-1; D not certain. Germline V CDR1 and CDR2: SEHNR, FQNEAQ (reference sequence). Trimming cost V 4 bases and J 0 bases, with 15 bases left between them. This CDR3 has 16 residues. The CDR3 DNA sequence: TGTGCCAGCAGCTCTACCAGGAGGCCAATGAACACTGAAGCTTTCTTT. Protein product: CASSSTRRPMNTEAFF.

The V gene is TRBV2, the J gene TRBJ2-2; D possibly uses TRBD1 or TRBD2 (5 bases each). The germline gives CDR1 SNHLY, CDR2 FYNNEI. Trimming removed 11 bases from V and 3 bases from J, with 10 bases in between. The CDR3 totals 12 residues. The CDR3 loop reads CAGGRDTGELFF. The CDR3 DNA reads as TGTGCCGGGGGAAGGGACACCGGGGAGCTGTTTTTT.

The CDR3 DNA sequence: TGTGCCAGCAGTGAAGCGGGACTAGTAGGGAGGGAGCAGTTCTTC. Amino acids: CASSEAGLVGREQFF. J is TRBJ2-1 and V is TRBV2; 8 positions match TRBD2. This CDR3 comprises 15 residues. After removal of 0 bases from V and 10 bases from J, the junction contained 8 bases not matched to a gene. CDR1 and CDR2 from the germline V gene are SNHLY and FYNNEI.

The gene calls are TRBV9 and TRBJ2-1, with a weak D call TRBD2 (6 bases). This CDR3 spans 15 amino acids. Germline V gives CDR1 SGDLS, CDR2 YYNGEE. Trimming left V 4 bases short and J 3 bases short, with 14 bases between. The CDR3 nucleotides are TGTGCCAGCAGCATCCGGAGGGCTGGCTACAATGAGCAGTTCTTC. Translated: CASSIRRAGYNEQFF.

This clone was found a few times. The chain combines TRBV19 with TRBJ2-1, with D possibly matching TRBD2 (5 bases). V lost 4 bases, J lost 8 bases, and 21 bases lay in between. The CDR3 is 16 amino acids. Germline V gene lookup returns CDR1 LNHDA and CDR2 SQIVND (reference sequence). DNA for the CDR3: TGTGCCAGTAGTAAGCCAGGACTCCCTATGATGTATGAGCAGTTCTTC. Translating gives CASSKPGLPMMYEQFF.

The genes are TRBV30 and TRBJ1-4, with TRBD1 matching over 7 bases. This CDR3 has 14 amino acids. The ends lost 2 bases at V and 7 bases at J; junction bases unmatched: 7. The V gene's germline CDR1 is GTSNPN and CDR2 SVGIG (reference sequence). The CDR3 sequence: CAWSPIRGSEKLFF. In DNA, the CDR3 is TGTGCCTGGAGTCCAATCAGGGGGTCTGAAAAACTGTTTTTT.

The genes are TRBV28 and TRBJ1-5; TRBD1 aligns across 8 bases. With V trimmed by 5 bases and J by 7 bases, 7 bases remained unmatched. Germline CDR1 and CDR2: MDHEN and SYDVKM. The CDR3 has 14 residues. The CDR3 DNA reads TGTGCCAGCAGTCCTCTGACAGGGGTGCAGCCCCAGCATTTT. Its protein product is CASSPLTGVQPQHF.

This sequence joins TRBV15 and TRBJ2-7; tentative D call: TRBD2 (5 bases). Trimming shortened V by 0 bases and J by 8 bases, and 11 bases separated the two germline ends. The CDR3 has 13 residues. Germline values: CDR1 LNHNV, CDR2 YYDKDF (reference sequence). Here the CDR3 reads CATSREPGIKQYF. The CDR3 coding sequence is TGTGCCACCAGCAGAGAACCCGGGATAAAGCAGTACTTC.

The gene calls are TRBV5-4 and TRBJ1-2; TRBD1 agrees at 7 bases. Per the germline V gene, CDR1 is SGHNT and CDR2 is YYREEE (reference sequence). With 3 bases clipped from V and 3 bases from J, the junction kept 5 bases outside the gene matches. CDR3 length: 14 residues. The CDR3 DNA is TGTGCCAGCAGCTCGGGGACAGACCACTATGGCTACACCTTC. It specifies CASSSGTDHYGYTF. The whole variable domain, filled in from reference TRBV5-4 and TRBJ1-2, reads ETGVTQSPTHLIKTRGQQVTLRCSSQSGHNTVSWYQQALGQGPQFIFQYYREEENGRGNFPPRFSGLQFPNYSSELNVNALELDDSALYLCASSSGTDHYGYTFGSGTRLTVV.

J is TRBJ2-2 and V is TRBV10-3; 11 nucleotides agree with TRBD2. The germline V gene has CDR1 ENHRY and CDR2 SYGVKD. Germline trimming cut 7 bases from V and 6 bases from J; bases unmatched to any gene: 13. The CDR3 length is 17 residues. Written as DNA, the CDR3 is TGTGCCATCACCCACAGTCTCTTGGGACTAGCGGCCGGGGAGCTGTTTTTT. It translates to CAITHSLLGLAAGELFF.

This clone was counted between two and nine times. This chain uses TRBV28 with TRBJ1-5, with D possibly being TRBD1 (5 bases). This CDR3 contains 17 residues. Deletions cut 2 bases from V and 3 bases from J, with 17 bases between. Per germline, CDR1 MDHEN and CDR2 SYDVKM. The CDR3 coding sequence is TGTGCCAGCAGTTTAGGGGCGTGGGTCAGACTCAATCAGCCCCAGCATTTT. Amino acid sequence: CASSLGAWVRLNQPQHF.

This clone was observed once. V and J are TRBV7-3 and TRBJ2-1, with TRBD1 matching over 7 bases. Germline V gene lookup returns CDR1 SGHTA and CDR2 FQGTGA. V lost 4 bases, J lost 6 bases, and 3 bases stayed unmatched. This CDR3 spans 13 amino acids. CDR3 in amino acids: CASSSGQFNEQFF. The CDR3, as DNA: TGTGCCAGCAGCTCGGGACAGTTCAATGAGCAGTTCTTC.

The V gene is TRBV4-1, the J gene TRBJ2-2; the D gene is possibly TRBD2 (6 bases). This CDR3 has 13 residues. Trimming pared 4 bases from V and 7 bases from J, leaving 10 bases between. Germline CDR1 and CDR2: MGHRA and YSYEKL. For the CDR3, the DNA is TGCGCCAGCAGCCGGCAGGGAGGCGGGGAGCTGTTTTTT. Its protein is CASSRQGGGELFF.

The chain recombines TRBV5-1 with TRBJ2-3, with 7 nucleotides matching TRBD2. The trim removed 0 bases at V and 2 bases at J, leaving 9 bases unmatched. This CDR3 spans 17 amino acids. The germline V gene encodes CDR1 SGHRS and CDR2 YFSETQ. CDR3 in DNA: TGCGCCAGCAGCTTGGATCCCCAAGCGGGGTCCACAGATACGCAGTATTTT. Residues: CASSLDPQAGSTDTQYF.

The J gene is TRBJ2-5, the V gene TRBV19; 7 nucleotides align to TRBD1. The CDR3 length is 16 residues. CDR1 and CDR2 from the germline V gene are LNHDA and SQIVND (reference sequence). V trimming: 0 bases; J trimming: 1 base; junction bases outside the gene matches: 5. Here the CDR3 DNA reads TGTGCCAGTAGTATAGACGGTACAGGGGCCCAAGAGACCCAGTACTTC. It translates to CASSIDGTGAQETQYF.

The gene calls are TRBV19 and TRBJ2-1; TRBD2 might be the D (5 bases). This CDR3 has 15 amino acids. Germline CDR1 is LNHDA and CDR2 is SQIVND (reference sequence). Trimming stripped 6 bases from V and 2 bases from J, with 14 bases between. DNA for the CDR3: TGTGCCAGTAGCCCACTAGTCAGGCCCTACAATGAGCAGTTCTTC. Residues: CASSPLVRPYNEQFF.

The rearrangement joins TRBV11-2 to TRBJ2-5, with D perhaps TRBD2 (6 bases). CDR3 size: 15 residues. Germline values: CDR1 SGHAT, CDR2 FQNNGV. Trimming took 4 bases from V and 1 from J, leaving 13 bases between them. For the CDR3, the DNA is TGTGCCAGCAGCTCAAGACGGACTATCCAAGAGACCCAGTACTTC. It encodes CASSSRRTIQETQYF.

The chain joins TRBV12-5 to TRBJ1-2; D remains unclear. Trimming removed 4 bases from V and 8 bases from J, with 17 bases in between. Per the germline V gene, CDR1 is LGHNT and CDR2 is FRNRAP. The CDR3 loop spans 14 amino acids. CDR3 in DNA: TGTGCTAGTGGTTACCTACCGTCGGTCGAAGGCTACACCTTC. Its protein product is CASGYLPSVEGYTF. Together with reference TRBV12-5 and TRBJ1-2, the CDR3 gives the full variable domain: DARVTQTPRHKVTEMGQEVTMRCQPILGHNTVFWYRQTMMQGLELLAYFRNRAPLDDSGMPKDRFSAEMPDATLATLKIQPSEPRDSAVYFCASGYLPSVEGYTFGSGTRLTVV.